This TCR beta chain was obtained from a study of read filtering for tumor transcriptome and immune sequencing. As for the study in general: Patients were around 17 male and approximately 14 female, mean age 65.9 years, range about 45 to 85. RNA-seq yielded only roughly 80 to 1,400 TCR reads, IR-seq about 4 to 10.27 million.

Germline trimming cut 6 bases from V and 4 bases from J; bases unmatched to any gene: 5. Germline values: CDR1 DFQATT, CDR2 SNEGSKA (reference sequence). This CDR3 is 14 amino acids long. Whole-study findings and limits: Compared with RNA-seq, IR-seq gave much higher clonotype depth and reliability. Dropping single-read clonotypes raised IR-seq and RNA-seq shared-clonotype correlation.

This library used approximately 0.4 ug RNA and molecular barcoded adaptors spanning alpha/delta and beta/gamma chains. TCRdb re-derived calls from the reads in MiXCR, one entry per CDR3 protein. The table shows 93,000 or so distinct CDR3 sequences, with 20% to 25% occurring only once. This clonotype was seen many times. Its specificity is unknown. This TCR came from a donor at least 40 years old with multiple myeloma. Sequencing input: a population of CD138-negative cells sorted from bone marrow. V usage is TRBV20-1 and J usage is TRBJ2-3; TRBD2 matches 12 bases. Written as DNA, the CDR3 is TGCAGTGCCGAGGCTAGCGGGGGGGCAGATACGCAGTATTTT. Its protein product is CSAEASGGADTQYF.